This TCR beta chain was recorded in a study of immune cell composition in non-small cell lung cancer. Overall study findings and caveats: Roughly 82% of squamous and 30% to 40% of adenocarcinoma cases had tumour-associated clones >0.5%.

Normal lung sampling was at least 3 cm from the tumour, as distant as possible. Method: immunoSEQ multiplex PCR; TCRdb's copy keeps in-frame clones and lacks some. The sample lists some 2,600 clones, 70% to 75% occurring once. Of note for this clone: Its antigen remains unknown.

V lost 8 bases to trimming and J lost 6 bases, with 17 bases between them. The CDR3 is 13 residues long. The germline V gene encodes CDR1 MRHNA and CDR2 SNTAGT. Separately, the same data were catalogued under a study of CD4 T cells in lung cancer.

The chain couples TRBV6-4 to TRBJ2-7; maybe TRBD1 (6 bases). Sequenced input: non-adjacent lung tissue. The sequence was collected from a human donor with non-small cell lung cancer. CDR3 residues: CASRYRVRAEQYF. As DNA, the CDR3 is TGTGCCAGCCGGTACAGGGTACGTGCCGAGCAGTACTTC.